A single sample is the source of the 5 T cell receptor beta chains below, sequenced in a study of T cell responses to AZD1222 COVID-19 vaccine. Here immunoSEQ multiplex PCR was the method, and the copy in TCRdb shows in-frame clones only, minus some. Of tens of thousands of clones in the sample, approximately 91% were seen once. The specimen was peripheral blood, collected on day 0 of AZD1222 vaccination. The source of these receptors is an adult in good health.

The V and J genes are TRBV7-3 and TRBJ2-1, with 12 bases identical to TRBD2. Per germline, CDR1 SGHTA and CDR2 FQGTGA. The CDR3 covers 15 residues. V lost 5 bases to trimming and J lost 7 bases; unmatched junction nucleotides: 6. Here the CDR3 reads CASSKTSGGMNEQFF. CDR3 DNA sequence: TGTGCCAGCAGCAAAACTAGCGGGGGGATGAATGAGCAGTTCTTC.

V is TRBV5-1 and J is TRBJ2-7; no reliable D call. The CDR3 runs 13 residues. Germline V CDR1 and CDR2: SGHRS, YFSETQ. Trimming cost V 9 bases and J 1 base, with 14 bases left between them. CDR3 sequence: CAKRRRCSYEQYF. CDR3 coding DNA: TGCGCCAAACGACGGAGATGTTCCTACGAGCAGTACTTC.

This sequence joins TRBV7-2 and TRBJ1-6, with 7 bases fitting TRBD1. The CDR3 is 17 residues long. Trimming cost V 5 bases and J 8 bases; bases outside gene matches: 15. Germline V gene lookup returns CDR1 SGHTA and CDR2 FQGNSA. The CDR3: CASSLSPGQPSYSPLHF. CDR3 in DNA: TGTGCCAGCAGCCTAAGCCCGGGACAGCCATCCTATTCACCCCTCCACTTT.

The J gene is TRBJ1-5, the V gene TRBV18; no reliable D call. The CDR3 is 16 amino acids. The ends were cut back, 3 bases at V and 6 bases at J, with 18 bases in the middle. CDR1 is KGHSH, CDR2 LQKENI, per germline. CDR3 region: CASSPGSISGGQPQHF. Written as DNA, the CDR3 is TGTGCCAGCTCACCCGGATCCATTTCAGGTGGTCAGCCCCAGCATTTT.

The V call is TRBV6-5, the J call TRBJ2-6, with 9 bases fitting TRBD1. The CDR3 covers 15 residues. Germline V lookup: CDR1 MNHEY, CDR2 SVGAGI. V shed 6 bases, J shed 2 bases, and the junction held 2 bases outside the gene matches. The chain's CDR3 is CASRQGAAGANVLTF. CDR3 DNA: TGTGCCAGCAGACAGGGGGCAGCTGGGGCCAACGTCCTGACTTTC.